Presented here are 22 T cell receptor beta chains from one specimen sequenced in a study of glioma-infiltrating T cells. Using RNA template, CDR3s of TCR alpha and beta were amplified with iRepertoire arm-PCR. TCRdb reprocessed the multiplex PCR reads with MiXCR, giving one entry per CDR3 protein. The sample includes about 180,000 distinct CDR3 sequences, around 40% seen only once; the top ten take roughly 5.2%. The sample was glioma tissue, nonneoplastic brain tissue, or PBMCs (not recorded which). All receptors derive from a human donor with low-grade glioma or glioblastoma, undergoing nonglioma brain surgery, or in good health (not recorded which).

J is TRBJ2-1 and V is TRBV19; 7 bases match TRBD2. This CDR3 region has 15 residues. The germline CDR1 and CDR2 sequences are LNHDA and SQIVND (reference sequence). The V segment lost 1 base and the J segment 7 bases; nucleotides outside the gene matches: 7. For the CDR3, the DNA is TGTGCCAGTAGTATAGTCCGGGACTATAAAAATGAGCAGTTCTTC. Translated, it gives CASSIVRDYKNEQFF. Based on the CDR3 plus reference TRBV19 and TRBJ2-1, the full variable domain is DGGITQSPKYLFRKEGQNVTLSCEQNLNHDAMYWYRQDPGQGLRLIYYSQIVNDFQKGDIAEGYSVSREKKESFPLTVTSAQKNPTAFYLCASSIVRDYKNEQFFGPGTRLTVL.

Comments on this clonotype: This sequence may be a read error, since a much larger clone differs from it by one base. The CDR3 does not end in the conserved phenylalanine or tryptophan, so this is likely a read error. The chain recombines TRBV20-1 with TRBJ2-5; D might be TRBD1 or TRBD2, each matching 6 bases. The V and J ends lost 2 bases and 5 bases respectively, with 12 bases between them. The germline V gene has CDR1 DFQATT and CDR2 SNEGSKA (reference sequence). The CDR3 extends over 13 amino acids. CDR3 residues: CSARPQGGETQYL. The CDR3 region has the DNA TGCAGTGCTAGACCACAAGGGGGGGAGACCCAGTACCTC.

J is TRBJ2-7 and V is TRBV29-1; possible D gene TRBD1, 6 bases. Germline V gene sequence: CDR1 SQVTM, CDR2 ANQGSEA. The CDR3 sequence is 11 residues long. V lost 7 bases and J 4 bases, leaving 11 bases between the germline ends. Here the CDR3 DNA reads TGCAGCGCCCGGACAGAGTACGAGCAGTACTTC. Amino acid sequence: CSARTEYEQYF.

The chain links TRBV12-3 or TRBV12-4 to TRBJ1-5, with 8 positions matching TRBD1. J gave up 5 bases and V 5 bases, and 8 bases lay outside the gene matches. The CDR3 is 15 residues long. CDR3 coding DNA: TGTGCCAGCAGTCCTGGGACAGGAATGTATCAGCCCCAGCATTTT. As protein: CASSPGTGMYQPQHF.

This clonotype was observed at least ten times. The J gene is TRBJ2-3, the V gene TRBV19, with unresolved D. The V end lost 5 bases, the J end lost 3 bases, and 9 bases lay between the germline ends. CDR1 and CDR2 (germline): LNHDA, SQIVND (reference sequence). The CDR3 runs to 13 residues. The CDR3 region has the DNA TGTGCCAGTAGTGTAGGGTTGACAGATACGCAGTATTTT. Protein product: CASSVGLTDTQYF.

V is TRBV7-6 and J is TRBJ2-3; D is perhaps TRBD1 or TRBD2 (5 bases each). Deletions cut 4 bases from V and 7 bases from J, with 18 bases between. CDR1 is SGHVS, CDR2 FNYEAQ, per germline. The CDR3 is 15 residues long. The CDR3 DNA follows: TGTGCCAGCAGCTCTGAGAGCGGCACAGGCCATACGCAGTATTTT. Its protein product is CASSSESGTGHTQYF. Full variable domain (missing parts from reference TRBV7-6 and TRBJ2-3): GAGVSQSPRYKVTKRGQDVALRCDPISGHVSLYWYRQALGQGPEFLTYFNYEAQQDKSGLPNDRFSAERPEGSISTLTIQRTEQRDSAMYRCASSSESGTGHTQYFGPGTRLTVL.

For this clonotype: At one boundary the junction diverges from the germline segment, which might be a read error. The chain uses TRBV4-2 and TRBJ1-2, with D unresolved. From germline, CDR1 is LGHNA and CDR2 YNFKEQ. This CDR3 spans 16 amino acids. This chain's CDR3 is CAGSQDFGDLSYGYTF. The CDR3 bases are TGTGCCGGCAGCCAAGATTTCGGGGATTTAAGTTATGGCTACACCTTC.

This clonotype has ten or more counts. The V and J genes are TRBV6-2 or TRBV6-3 and TRBJ2-5; 14 nucleotides agree with TRBD2. The CDR3 extends over 17 amino acids. Germline V gives CDR1 MNHEY, CDR2 SVGEGT. Losses at the gene ends were 2 bases for V and 1 base for J; bases not matched to a gene: 3. CDR3 amino acids: CASSYGTSGSGQETQYF. The CDR3 nucleotides are TGTGCCAGCAGTTACGGGACTAGCGGGAGTGGCCAAGAGACCCAGTACTTC.

This clonotype appeared a few times. This chain connects TRBV7-8 to TRBJ1-4; perhaps TRBD1 as D (5 bases). CDR3 size: 15 residues. The germline gives CDR1 SGHVS, CDR2 FQNEAQ. The germline V and J ends were trimmed by 4 bases and 3 bases, with 12 bases remaining between them. CDR3 sequence (DNA): TGTGCCAGCAGCTCTAGGGGTTTAGCTAATGAAAAACTGTTTTTT. Translating it yields CASSSRGLANEKLFF.

Points on this clonotype: This could be a read error, since a much larger clone is one nucleotide away. The V and J genes are TRBV6-5 and TRBJ1-4; D is perhaps TRBD1 (6 bases). The CDR3 has 15 residues. Germline V gene lookup returns CDR1 MNHEY and CDR2 SVGAGI. CDR3 coding DNA: TGTGCCAGCAGTTACGGGAGGGGGATTGGGGAAAAACTGTCTTTT. It yields the protein CASSYGRGIGEKLSF.

Notes on this clonotype: Just one base apart from a much larger clone, this may be a read error. The chain recombines TRBV12-3 or TRBV12-4 with TRBJ1-1; unclear D gene. The CDR3 is made up of 15 amino acids. CDR3 coding DNA: TGTGCCAGCAGTTACTCGATGCTGATGAAAACTGAAGCTTTCTTT. Translated: CASSYSMLMKTEAFF.

Only a few counts were recorded for this clonotype. DNA of the CDR3: TGTGCCAGCAGCCGCGGGACAGGGACGTCTGAAGCTTTCTTT. It codes for CASSRGTGTSEAFF. This chain links TRBV7-9 with TRBJ1-1, with 9 bases matching TRBD1. V gave up 5 bases and J gave up 6 bases; unmatched junction bases: 7. CDR3 length equals 14 residues. From germline, CDR1 is SEHNR and CDR2 FQNEAQ (reference sequence). The variable domain in full, completed from reference TRBV7-9 and TRBJ1-1, reads DTGVSQNPRHKITKRGQNVTFRCDPISEHNRLYWYRQTLGQGPEFLTYFQNEAQLEKSRLLSDRFSAERPKGSFSTLEIQRTEQGDSAMYLCASSRGTGTSEAFFGQGTRLTVV.

This clonotype was seen repeatedly, ten times or more. V gene TRBV24-1 combines with J gene TRBJ2-3; maybe TRBD1 (6 bases). Germline V gene data show CDR1 as KGHDR and CDR2 as SFDVKD. Trimming stripped 4 bases from V and 3 bases from J, with 10 bases between. This CDR3 spans 14 amino acids. CDR3 sequence: CATSERTETDTQYF. The CDR3 bases are TGTGCCACCAGTGAAAGGACAGAGACAGATACGCAGTATTTT.

In its sample, this clonotype was seen once. This CDR3 is missing its conserved last phenylalanine or tryptophan, likely due to a read error. V and J are TRBV20-1 and TRBJ2-1, with D unclear. The V gene's germline CDR1 is DFQATT and CDR2 SNEGSKA (reference sequence). V was clipped by 0 bases and J by 10 bases, with 16 bases between them. This CDR3 spans 14 amino acids. The CDR3 spells CSARDARVRKEQFL. CDR3 sequence (DNA): TGCAGTGCTAGAGACGCCCGGGTGCGAAAAGAGCAGTTCCTC.

With regard to this clonotype: A clone one base away is much larger, so this may be a read error. This chain connects TRBV28 to TRBJ2-3, with 8 bases lining up with TRBD2. V gave up 8 bases and J gave up 3 bases; unmatched junction bases: 7. CDR1 is MDHEN, CDR2 SYDVKM, per germline. CDR3 size: 14 residues. Here the CDR3 reads CASLRGGRTDTQYF. The CDR3 nucleotides read TGTGCCAGCCTAAGGGGCGGGAGGACAGATACGCAGTATTTT.

The DNA for the CDR3 is TGCAGTGATAGTGAGTACGGAGATGCAGATACGCAGTATTTT. Translated, it gives CSDSEYGDADTQYF. J is TRBJ2-3 and V is TRBV20-1; D is unresolved. V dropped 7 bases and J dropped 4 bases, with 18 bases sitting between them. The germline gives CDR1 DFQATT, CDR2 SNEGSKA (reference sequence). The CDR3 is 14 residues long.

This clonotype occurred many times. The V gene is TRBV6-1, the J gene TRBJ2-1; no firm D call. This CDR3 region has 11 residues. Germline-derived CDR1 and CDR2 are MNHNS and SASEGT. Trimming removed 8 bases at V and 2 bases at J, with 4 bases between. The CDR3 region has the DNA TGTGCCAGCGGAACCTACAATGAGCAGTTCTTC. Its translation is CASGTYNEQFF.

This clonotype has a count of ten or more. Here the CDR3 DNA reads TGTGCCAGCAGCCTGACGGGAGGAGGGGAGACCCAGTACTTC. It codes for CASSLTGGGETQYF. The V call is TRBV28, the J call TRBJ2-5; 7 nucleotides match TRBD2. From germline, CDR1 is MDHEN and CDR2 SYDVKM. V lost 6 bases and J lost 5; bases outside the gene matches: 9. The CDR3 extends over 14 amino acids. Complete variable domain (other parts from reference TRBV28 and TRBJ2-5): DVKVTQSSRYLVKRTGEKVFLECVQDMDHENMFWYRQDPGLGLRLIYFSYDVKMKEKGDIPEGYSVSREKKERFSLILESASTNQTSMYLCASSLTGGGETQYFGPGTRLLVL.

This clonotype was seen ten or more times. V and J are TRBV28 and TRBJ2-2, with TRBD2 matching over 11 bases. V was pared by 8 bases and J by 5 bases, with 4 bases of the junction left unmatched. This CDR3 contains 14 residues. CDR1 and CDR2 from the germline V gene are MDHEN and SYDVKM. In DNA, the CDR3 is TGTGCCAGCCTGAGACTAGCGGGGACCGGGGAGCTGTTTTTT. As protein: CASLRLAGTGELFF.

This sequence joins TRBV19 and TRBJ1-5, with a tentative D call TRBD1 (5 bases). The V and J ends lost 5 bases and 7 bases respectively, with 18 bases between them. The CDR3 covers 15 residues. From germline, CDR1 is LNHDA and CDR2 SQIVND (reference sequence). The CDR3 reads CASSAFYLRGQPQHF. Written as DNA, the CDR3 is TGTGCCAGTAGTGCCTTCTACCTTAGGGGACAGCCCCAGCATTTT. The full variable domain, rest sourced from reference TRBV19 and TRBJ1-5, is DGGITQSPKYLFRKEGQNVTLSCEQNLNHDAMYWYRQDPGQGLRLIYYSQIVNDFQKGDIAEGYSVSREKKESFPLTVTSAQKNPTAFYLCASSAFYLRGQPQHFGDGTRLSIL.

The rearrangement links TRBV12-3 or TRBV12-4 to TRBJ1-3; D may be TRBD1 (5 bases). The CDR3 is 16 amino acids. Trimming stripped 10 bases from V and 3 bases from J, with 22 bases between. As DNA, the CDR3 is TGTGCCATCCTTATTGGGGGGGTCCGGGATGGAAACACCATATATTTT. Translation: CAILIGGVRDGNTIYF.

The sample holds a few counts of this clonotype. The chain carries TRBV7-9 and TRBJ2-1; 11 bases fit TRBD2. CDR3 length equals 17 residues. J gave up 3 bases and V 1 base, and 5 bases lay outside the gene matches. From germline, CDR1 is SEHNR and CDR2 FQNEAQ (reference sequence). CDR3 region: CASSLETGTSGYNEQFF. CDR3 DNA: TGTGCCAGCAGCTTAGAAACCGGGACTAGCGGCTACAATGAGCAGTTCTTC.